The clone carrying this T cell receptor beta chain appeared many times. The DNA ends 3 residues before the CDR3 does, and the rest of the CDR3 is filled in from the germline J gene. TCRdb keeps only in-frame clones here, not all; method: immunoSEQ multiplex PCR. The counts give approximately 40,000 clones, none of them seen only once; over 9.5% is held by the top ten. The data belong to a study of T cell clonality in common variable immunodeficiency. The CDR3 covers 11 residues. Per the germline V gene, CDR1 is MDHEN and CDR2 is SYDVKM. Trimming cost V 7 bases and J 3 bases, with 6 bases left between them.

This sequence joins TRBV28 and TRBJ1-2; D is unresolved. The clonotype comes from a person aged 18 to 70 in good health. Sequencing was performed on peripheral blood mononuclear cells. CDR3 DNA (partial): TGTGCCAGCAATACAGACTATGGC. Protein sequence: CASNTDYG. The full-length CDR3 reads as CASNTDYGYTF.